This T cell receptor (beta chain) was captured in a study of cytomegalovirus exposure and HLA in healthy donors. With 60 Vbeta and 13 Jbeta primers, the PCR was carried out. TCRdb's copy holds only in-frame clones and misses some; the assay was immunoSEQ multiplex PCR. The sample holds under 200,000 clones, 75% to 85% seen once. V lost 6 bases and J lost 4, with 4 bases in between. The CDR3 has 11 amino acids. Germline V CDR1 and CDR2: MNHNS, SASEGT. The chain couples TRBV6-1 to TRBJ2-1; D is ambiguous. The sequencing input was PBMCs. The receptor was derived from a woman in her twenties or thirties in good health and CMV-seropositive. The CDR3 reads CASREYNEQFF. The CDR3 nucleotides read TGTGCCAGCAGAGAGTACAATGAGCAGTTCTTC.